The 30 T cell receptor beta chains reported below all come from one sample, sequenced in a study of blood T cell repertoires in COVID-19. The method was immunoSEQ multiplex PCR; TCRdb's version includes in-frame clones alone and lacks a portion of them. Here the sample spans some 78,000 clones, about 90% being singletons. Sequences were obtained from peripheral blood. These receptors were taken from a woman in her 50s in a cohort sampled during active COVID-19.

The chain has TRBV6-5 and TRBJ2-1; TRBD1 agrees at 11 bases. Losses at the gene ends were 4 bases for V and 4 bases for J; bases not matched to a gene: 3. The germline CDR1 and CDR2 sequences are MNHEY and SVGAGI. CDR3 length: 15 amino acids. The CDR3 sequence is CASSSDRGPYNEQFF. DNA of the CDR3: TGTGCCAGCAGTTCGGACAGGGGGCCTTACAATGAGCAGTTCTTC.

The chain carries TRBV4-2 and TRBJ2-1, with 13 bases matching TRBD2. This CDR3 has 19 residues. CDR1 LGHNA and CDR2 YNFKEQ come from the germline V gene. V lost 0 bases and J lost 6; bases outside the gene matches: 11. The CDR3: CASSQDPWTSGSIINEQFF. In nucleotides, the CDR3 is TGTGCCAGCAGCCAAGATCCCTGGACTAGCGGGAGCATAATCAATGAGCAGTTCTTC.

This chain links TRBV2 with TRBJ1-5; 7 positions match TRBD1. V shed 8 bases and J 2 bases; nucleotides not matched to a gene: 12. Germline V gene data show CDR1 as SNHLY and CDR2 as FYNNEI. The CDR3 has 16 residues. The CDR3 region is CASGGRGGQGNQPQHF. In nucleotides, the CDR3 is TGTGCCAGCGGGGGGAGAGGGGGCCAGGGCAATCAGCCCCAGCATTTT.

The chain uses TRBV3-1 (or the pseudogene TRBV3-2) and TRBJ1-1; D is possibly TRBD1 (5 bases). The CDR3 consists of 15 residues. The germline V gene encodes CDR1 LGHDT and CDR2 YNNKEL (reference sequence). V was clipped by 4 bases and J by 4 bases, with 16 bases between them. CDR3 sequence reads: CASSRGHSGGTEAFF. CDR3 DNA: TGTGCCAGCAGCCGTGGACACTCCGGGGGCACTGAAGCTTTCTTT.

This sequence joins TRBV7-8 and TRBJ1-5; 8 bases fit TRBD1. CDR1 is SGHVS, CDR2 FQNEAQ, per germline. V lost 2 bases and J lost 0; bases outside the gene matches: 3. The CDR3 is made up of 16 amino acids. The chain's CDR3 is CASSLRDRNSNQPQHF. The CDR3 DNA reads TGTGCCAGCAGCTTAAGGGACAGGAATAGCAATCAGCCCCAGCATTTT.

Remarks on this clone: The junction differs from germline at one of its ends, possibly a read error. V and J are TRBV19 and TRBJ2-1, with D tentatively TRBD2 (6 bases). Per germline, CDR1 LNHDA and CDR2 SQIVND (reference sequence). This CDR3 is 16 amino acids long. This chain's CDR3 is CASSIGAGSSYNEQFF. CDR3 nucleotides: TGTGCCAGTAGCATAGGGGCGGGAAGCTCCTACAATGAGCAGTTCTTC.

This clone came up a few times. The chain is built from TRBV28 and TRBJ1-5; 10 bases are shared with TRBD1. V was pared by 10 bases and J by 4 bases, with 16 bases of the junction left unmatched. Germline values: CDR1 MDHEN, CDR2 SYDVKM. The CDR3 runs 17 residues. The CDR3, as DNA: TGTGCCACCAGCCCCGACAGGGGGCGCCTTAGGAATCAGCCCCAGCATTTT. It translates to CATSPDRGRLRNQPQHF. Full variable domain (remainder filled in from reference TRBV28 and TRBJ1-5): DVKVTQSSRYLVKRTGEKVFLECVQDMDHENMFWYRQDPGLGLRLIYFSYDVKMKEKGDIPEGYSVSREKKERFSLILESASTNQTSMYLCATSPDRGRLRNQPQHFGDGTRLSIL.

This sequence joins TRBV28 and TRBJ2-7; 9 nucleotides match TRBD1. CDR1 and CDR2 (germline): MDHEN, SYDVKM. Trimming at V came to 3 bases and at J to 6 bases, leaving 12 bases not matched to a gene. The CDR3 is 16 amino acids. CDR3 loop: CASSFPIPGQGGEQYF. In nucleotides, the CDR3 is TGTGCCAGCAGTTTCCCTATCCCGGGACAGGGAGGCGAGCAGTACTTC. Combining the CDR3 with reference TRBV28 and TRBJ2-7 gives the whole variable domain DVKVTQSSRYLVKRTGEKVFLECVQDMDHENMFWYRQDPGLGLRLIYFSYDVKMKEKGDIPEGYSVSREKKERFSLILESASTNQTSMYLCASSFPIPGQGGEQYFGPGTRLTVT.

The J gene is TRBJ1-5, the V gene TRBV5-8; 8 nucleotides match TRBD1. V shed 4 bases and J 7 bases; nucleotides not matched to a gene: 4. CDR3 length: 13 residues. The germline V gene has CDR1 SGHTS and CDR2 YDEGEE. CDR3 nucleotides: TGTGCCAGCAGCCGGGACAGGAACCAGCCCCAGCATTTT. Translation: CASSRDRNQPQHF.

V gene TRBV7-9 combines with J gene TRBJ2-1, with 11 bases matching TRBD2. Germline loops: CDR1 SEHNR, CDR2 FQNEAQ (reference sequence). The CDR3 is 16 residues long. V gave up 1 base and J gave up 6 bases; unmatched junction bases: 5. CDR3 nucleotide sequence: TGTGCCAGCAGCTTAGGGGGACTAGCGGCCGTCAATGAGCAGTTCTTC. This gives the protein CASSLGGLAAVNEQFF.

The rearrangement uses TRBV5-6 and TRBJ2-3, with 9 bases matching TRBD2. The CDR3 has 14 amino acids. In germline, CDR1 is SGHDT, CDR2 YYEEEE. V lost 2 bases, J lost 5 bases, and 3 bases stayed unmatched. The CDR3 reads CASSFSGRVDTQYF. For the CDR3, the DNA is TGTGCCAGCAGCTTTAGCGGGAGAGTAGATACGCAGTATTTT.

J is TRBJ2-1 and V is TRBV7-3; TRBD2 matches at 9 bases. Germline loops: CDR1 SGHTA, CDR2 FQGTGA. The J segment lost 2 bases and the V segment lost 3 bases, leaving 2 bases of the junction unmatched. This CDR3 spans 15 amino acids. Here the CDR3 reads CASSFGLAPYNEQFF. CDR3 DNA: TGTGCCAGCAGCTTTGGACTAGCGCCCTACAATGAGCAGTTCTTC.

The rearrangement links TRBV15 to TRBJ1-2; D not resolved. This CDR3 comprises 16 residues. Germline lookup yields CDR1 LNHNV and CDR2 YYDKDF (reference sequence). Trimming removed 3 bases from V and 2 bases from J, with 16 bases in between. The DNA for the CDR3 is TGTGCCACCAGCAGTCCCCAGAGGGAAGGGAACTATGGCTACACCTTC. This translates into CATSSPQREGNYGYTF.

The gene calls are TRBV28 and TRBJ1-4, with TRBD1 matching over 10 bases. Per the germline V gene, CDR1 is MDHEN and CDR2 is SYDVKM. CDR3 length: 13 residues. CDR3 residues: CVERGDRGSPLFF. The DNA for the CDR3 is TGTGTCGAACGGGGGGACAGGGGTTCTCCACTGTTTTTT. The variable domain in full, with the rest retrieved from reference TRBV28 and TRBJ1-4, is DVKVTQSSRYLVKRTGEKVFLECVQDMDHENMFWYRQDPGLGLRLIYFSYDVKMKEKGDIPEGYSVSREKKERFSLILESASTNQTSMYLCVERGDRGSPLFFGSGTQLSVL.

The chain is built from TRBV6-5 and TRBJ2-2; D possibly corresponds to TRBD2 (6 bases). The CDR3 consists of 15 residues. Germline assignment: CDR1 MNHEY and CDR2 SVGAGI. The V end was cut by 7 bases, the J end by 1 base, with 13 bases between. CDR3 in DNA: TGTGCCAGCATCCGGATGGGGGGGAACACCGGGGAGCTGTTTTTT. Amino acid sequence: CASIRMGGNTGELFF.

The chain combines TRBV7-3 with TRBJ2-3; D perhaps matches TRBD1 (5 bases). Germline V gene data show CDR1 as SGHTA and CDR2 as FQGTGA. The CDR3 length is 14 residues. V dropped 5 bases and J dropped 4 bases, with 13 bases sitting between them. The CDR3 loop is CASSLKTVSDTQYF. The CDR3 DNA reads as TGTGCCAGCAGCCTAAAGACAGTTTCAGATACGCAGTATTTT.

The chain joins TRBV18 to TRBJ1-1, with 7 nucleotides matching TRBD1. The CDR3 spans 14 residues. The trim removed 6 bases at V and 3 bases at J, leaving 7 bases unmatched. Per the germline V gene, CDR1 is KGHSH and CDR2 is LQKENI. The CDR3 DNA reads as TGTGCCAGCTCCGAGGGGGCCGGGCACACTGAAGCTTTCTTT. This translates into CASSEGAGHTEAFF.

In DNA form, the CDR3 reads TGTGCCTGGAGTCCCTGGGACAGGGGTGAGTCCGGGGCCAACGTCCTGACTTTC. Residues: CAWSPWDRGESGANVLTF. This chain connects TRBV30 to TRBJ2-6; TRBD1 matches at 10 bases. J lost 4 bases, V lost 2 bases, and 11 bases had no gene match. The length of the CDR3 is 18 residues. The germline V gene has CDR1 GTSNPN and CDR2 SVGIG (reference sequence).

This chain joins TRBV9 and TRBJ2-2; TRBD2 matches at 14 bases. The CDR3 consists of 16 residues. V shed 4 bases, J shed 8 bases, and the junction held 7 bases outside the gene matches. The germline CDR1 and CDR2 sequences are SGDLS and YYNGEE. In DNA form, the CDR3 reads TGTGCCAGCAGCCGCGGGACTAGCGGGAGTGGTGGGGAGCTGTTTTTT. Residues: CASSRGTSGSGGELFF.

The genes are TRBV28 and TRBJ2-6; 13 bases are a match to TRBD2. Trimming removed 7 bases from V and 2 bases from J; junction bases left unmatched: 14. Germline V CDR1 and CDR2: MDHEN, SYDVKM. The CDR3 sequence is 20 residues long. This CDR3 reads CASTRGLAGVMVAGANVLTF. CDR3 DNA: TGTGCCAGCACCCGTGGACTAGCGGGAGTAATGGTAGCTGGGGCCAACGTCCTGACTTTC.

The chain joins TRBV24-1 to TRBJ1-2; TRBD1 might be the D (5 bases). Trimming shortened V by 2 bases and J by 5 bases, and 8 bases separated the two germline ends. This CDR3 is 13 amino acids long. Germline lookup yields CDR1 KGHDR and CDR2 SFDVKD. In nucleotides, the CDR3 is TGTGCCACCAGTGATTGGCAGGGATATGGCTACACCTTC. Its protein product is CATSDWQGYGYTF.

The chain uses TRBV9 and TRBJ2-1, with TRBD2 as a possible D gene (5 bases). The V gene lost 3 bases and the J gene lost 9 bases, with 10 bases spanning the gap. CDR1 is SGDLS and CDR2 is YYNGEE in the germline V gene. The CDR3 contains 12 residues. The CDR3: CASSGLGGEQFF. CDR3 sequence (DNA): TGTGCCAGCAGCGGCCTTGGAGGTGAGCAGTTCTTC.

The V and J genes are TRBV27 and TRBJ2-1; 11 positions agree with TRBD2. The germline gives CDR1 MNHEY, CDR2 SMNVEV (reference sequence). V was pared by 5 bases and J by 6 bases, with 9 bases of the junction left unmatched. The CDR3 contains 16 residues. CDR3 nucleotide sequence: TGTGCCAGCAGTCCCGGAACTAGCGGGGGCATCAATGAGCAGTTCTTC. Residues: CASSPGTSGGINEQFF.

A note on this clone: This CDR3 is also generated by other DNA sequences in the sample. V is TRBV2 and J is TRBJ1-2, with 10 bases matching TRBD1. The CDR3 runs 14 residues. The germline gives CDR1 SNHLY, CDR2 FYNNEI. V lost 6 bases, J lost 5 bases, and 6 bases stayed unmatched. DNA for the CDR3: TGTGCCAGCAGCGGGGACAGGGGACGGTATGGCTACACCTTC. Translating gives CASSGDRGRYGYTF.

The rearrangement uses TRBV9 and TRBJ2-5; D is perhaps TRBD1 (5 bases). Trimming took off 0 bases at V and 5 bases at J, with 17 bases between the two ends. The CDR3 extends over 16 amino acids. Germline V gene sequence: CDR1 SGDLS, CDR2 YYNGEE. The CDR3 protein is CASSVGRKQVFETQYF. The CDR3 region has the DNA TGTGCCAGCAGCGTAGGGCGGAAACAGGTTTTTGAGACCCAGTACTTC.

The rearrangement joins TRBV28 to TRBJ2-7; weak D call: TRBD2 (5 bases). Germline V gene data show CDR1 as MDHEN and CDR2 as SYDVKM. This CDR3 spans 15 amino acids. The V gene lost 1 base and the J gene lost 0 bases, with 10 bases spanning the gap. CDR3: CASSLYGVSSYEQYF. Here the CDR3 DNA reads TGTGCCAGCAGTTTATACGGGGTTAGCTCCTACGAGCAGTACTTC.

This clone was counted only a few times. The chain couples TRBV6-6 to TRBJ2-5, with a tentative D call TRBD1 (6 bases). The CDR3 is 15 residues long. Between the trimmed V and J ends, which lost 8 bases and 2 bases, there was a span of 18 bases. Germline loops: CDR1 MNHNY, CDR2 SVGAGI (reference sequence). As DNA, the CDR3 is TGTGCCAGCCTGGGTCGGCAGGGGATTCAAGAGACCCAGTACTTC. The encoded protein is CASLGRQGIQETQYF.

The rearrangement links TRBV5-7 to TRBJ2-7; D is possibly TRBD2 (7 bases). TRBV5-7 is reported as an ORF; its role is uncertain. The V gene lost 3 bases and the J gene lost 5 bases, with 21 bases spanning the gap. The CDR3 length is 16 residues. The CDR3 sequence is CASSCPGAGEGDEQYF. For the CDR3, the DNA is TGTGCCAGCAGCTGCCCAGGGGCGGGAGAAGGTGACGAGCAGTACTTC.

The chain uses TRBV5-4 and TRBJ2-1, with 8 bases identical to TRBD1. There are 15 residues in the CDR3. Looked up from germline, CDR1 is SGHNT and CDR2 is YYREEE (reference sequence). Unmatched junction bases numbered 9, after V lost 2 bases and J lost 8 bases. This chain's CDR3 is CASSFPYGQGYEQFF. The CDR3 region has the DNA TGTGCCAGCAGCTTCCCATATGGACAGGGCTATGAGCAGTTCTTC.

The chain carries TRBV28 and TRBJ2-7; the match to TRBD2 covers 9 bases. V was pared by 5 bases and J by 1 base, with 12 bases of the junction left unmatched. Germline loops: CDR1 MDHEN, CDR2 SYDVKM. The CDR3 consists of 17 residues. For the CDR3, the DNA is TGTGCCAGCAGTGCTATCTTCCGGACTAGCGCTTCCTACGAGCAGTACTTC. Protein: CASSAIFRTSASYEQYF.